This TCR beta chain emerged from a study of long-term antiretroviral therapy in people with HIV. Study in general: The earliest samples came from an era when ART typically awaited falling CD4 counts. Overall study results and limits: Upon ART, diversity increased but remained lower than transplant donor controls.

There was at least one pre-ART PBMC sample for each donor, plus at least two post-ART PBMC samples. Every specimen held between about 0.9-11 million cryopreserved PBMC. These were thawed and washed before DNA extraction. Run at survey level, the immunoSEQ assay was version v3.0. Method: immunoSEQ multiplex PCR; TCRdb's copy keeps in-frame clones and lacks some. The sample yields tens of thousands of clones, 75% to 85% seen once. V was clipped by 4 bases and J by 8 bases; unmatched bases: 10. The CDR3 runs to 16 residues. Germline assignment: CDR1 SEHNR and CDR2 FQNEAQ (reference sequence). This clone was detected a few times. Its target is not known.

Sequences were derived from unsorted PBMCs, sampled 0.3 years after starting antiretroviral therapy. The sequence was obtained from a man aged 18 to 29 with HIV. The V call is TRBV7-9, the J call TRBJ2-1; 11 nucleotides match TRBD2. The CDR3 DNA follows: TGTGCCAGCAGCTCCCACCTAGCGGGAGGATTTTATGAGCAGTTCTTC. Translation: CASSSHLAGGFYEQFF.